These T cell receptor beta chains were read from a single sample in a study of T cell repertoires in cytomegalovirus infection. TCRdb independently ran MiXCR on the reads; one entry per CDR3 protein. The data hold some 480,000 distinct CDR3 sequences, with roughly a third observed a single time. No antigen has been identified for these receptors. The sequenced sample was cultured PBMCs, obtained from culture after CMV antigen stimulation. These receptors were obtained from a human donor in good health (CMV status not recorded). Some clones in this sample may be carry-over from other donors' samples. Each CDR3 is given with its conserved first and last residue. D genes are given only for firm matches. A clone size is listed for some rows: how often the clone was seen (once, few, many), or a class if it is expanded.

few	TRBJ2-5	NA	TRBV4-3	TGCGCCAGCAGCCAAGCTGTTGGGACTTCCAATCCCGTCCAAGAGACCCAGTACTTC	CASSQAVGTSNPVQETQYF
NA	TRBJ2-7	NA	TRBV6-1	TGTGCCAGCAGTGAATTGGAGGGGGCGGGCGAGCAGTACTTC	CASSELEGAGEQYF
NA	TRBJ1-2	NA	TRBV7-8	TGTGCCAGCAGCTTAGGTGGCACCAAAATTAACTATGGCTACACCTTC	CASSLGGTKINYGYTF
NA	TRBJ2-3	NA	TRBV7-2	TGTGCCAGCAGCTTAGTTAGGGCTGGGGATACGCAGTATTTT	CASSLVRAGDTQYF
few	TRBJ1-1	TRBD1	TRBV5-5	TGTGCCAGCAGCAGAACGACAGGGATAGCGAACACTGAAGCTTTCTTT	CASSRTTGIANTEAFF
NA	TRBJ1-3	TRBD1	TRBV6-1	TGTGCCAGCAGTGCGGGACAGTTTACCTCTGGAAACACCATATATTTT	CASSAGQFTSGNTIYF
many	TRBJ2-7	NA	TRBV7-2	TGTGCCAGCAGCCCCGGCCCGGCCTACGAGCAGTACTTC	CASSPGPAYEQYF
few	TRBJ2-2	TRBD2	TRBV7-9	TGTGCCAGCAGCTTAGCTGCGGGACTAGCGAGGAACACCGGGGAGCTGTTTTTT	CASSLAAGLARNTGELFF
few	TRBJ2-2	NA	TRBV11-3	TGTGCCAGCAGCTTGTCCGGGACGAACGGGGAGCTGTTTTTT	CASSLSGTNGELFF
NA	TRBJ1-1	NA	TRBV12-3/TRBV12-4	TGTGCCAGCAGTCCCCGGGGGGTCCTTTTAAACACTGAAGCTTTCTTT	CASSPRGVLLNTEAFF
NA	TRBJ2-2	TRBD2	TRBV20-1	TGCAGTGCTAATGGGAGGACTAGCGGGAACACCGGGGAGCTGTTTTTT	CSANGRTSGNTGELFF
NA	TRBJ1-4	NA	TRBV15	TGTGCCACCAGCCCCGGGACGGTACTGAATGAAAAACTGTTTTTT	CATSPGTVLNEKLFF
NA	TRBJ1-1	TRBD1	TRBV5-1	TGCGCCAGCAGCTTCGCGGGTACAGGGGCCCCTTCTCAGATCATGAACACTGAAGCTTTCTTT	CASSFAGTGAPSQIMNTEAFF
few	TRBJ2-7	NA	TRBV7-2	TGTGCCAGCAGCACGTCGGTTGGCGAGCAGTACTTC	CASSTSVGEQYF
few	TRBJ2-1	NA	TRBV4-3	TGCGCCAGCAGCCAAGAACCCGGCGAGGCTCGCAATGAGCAGTTCTTC	CASSQEPGEARNEQFF
few	TRBJ2-2	NA	TRBV7-2	TGTGCCAGCAGCCAAAAGGCAGGACCTAGAAACACCGGGGAGCTGTTTTTT	CASSQKAGPRNTGELFF
NA	TRBJ1-5	NA	TRBV12-3/TRBV12-4	TGTGCCAGCCTTCGGTCGGCAGGGGCCCAGCCCCAGCATTTT	CASLRSAGAQPQHF
NA	TRBJ2-3	NA	TRBV12-3/TRBV12-4	TGTGCCAGCAGTCGTGGGGCGGGATCGTACACAGATACGCAGTATTTT	CASSRGAGSYTDTQYF
few	TRBJ1-1	NA	TRBV11-2	TGTGCCAGCAGCTTAGATCAAGGGGGTGAGGTAGCTTTCTTT	CASSLDQGGEVAFF
NA	TRBJ2-1	TRBD2	TRBV7-2	TGTGCCAGCAGCTTATGGCCTAGCGGGGAACTAATCTTCTTC	CASSLWPSGELIFF
NA	TRBJ2-6	TRBD1	TRBV27	TGTGCCAGCAGTGAATTCGGGACAGGCTACTCTGGGGCCAACGTCCTGACTTTC	CASSEFGTGYSGANVLTF
few	TRBJ2-1	TRBD2	TRBV7-9	TGTGCCAGCAGCTTAGGAGCGGGAGGGCCCCACAATGAGCAGTTCTTC	CASSLGAGGPHNEQFF
NA	TRBJ1-2	NA	TRBV29-1	TGCAGCGTTGAAGAAATTTCGTCGTCCGGCTTC	CSVEEISSSGF
few	TRBJ2-1	TRBD2	TRBV11-2	TGTGCCAGCGCTGCCGGGGGGGAGGGCTATGGTGAGCAGTTCTTC	CASAAGGEGYGEQFF
few	TRBJ2-4	NA	TRBV7-6	TGTGCCAGCAGCTTAGAGGGAGCAGCTAACATTCAGTACTTC	CASSLEGAANIQYF
many	TRBJ1-2	NA	TRBV11-3	TGTGCCAGCAGCCCAGGGCTGTCCAGGGGAGTTCCCGGCTACACCTTC	CASSPGLSRGVPGYTF
once	TRBJ1-1	NA	TRBV5-6	TGTGCCAGCAGCCCACCCTCGTTGCGTGAAGCTTTCTTT	CASSPPSLREAFF
NA	TRBJ1-4	NA	TRBV11-2	TGTGCCAGCAGCCTAGATGGGGCCGCGGGAGAAAAACTGTTTTTT	CASSLDGAAGEKLFF
NA	TRBJ2-3	NA	TRBV10-1	TGCGCCAGCAGTGAAGACCGACTTAGCACAGATACGCAGTATTTT	CASSEDRLSTDTQYF
few	TRBJ2-5	TRBD1	TRBV20-1	TGCAGTGCTGGGGACAGGGGGAAAGAGACCCAGTACTTC	CSAGDRGKETQYF
NA	TRBJ1-3	TRBD1	TRBV7-2	TGTGCCAGCAGCCCATGGGACAGACCTACCGGAAACACCATATATTTT	CASSPWDRPTGNTIYF
few	TRBJ2-1	NA	TRBV20-1	TGCAGCGTGAACCCCTACAATGAGCAGTTCTTC	CSVNPYNEQFF
many	TRBJ2-1	NA	TRBV19	TGTGCCAGTAGACTCTCCGGAGGGGAGCAGTTCTTC	CASRLSGGEQFF
NA	TRBJ1-5	NA	TRBV4-1	TGCGCCAGCAGCCAAGAGGGTCTAATGGAGCCCCAGCATTTT	CASSQEGLMEPQHF
many	TRBJ1-5	NA	TRBV7-2	TGTGCCAGCAGCTTCGGGTGGGGCTCTAGCAATCAGCCCCAGCATTTT	CASSFGWGSSNQPQHF
NA	TRBJ1-1	NA	TRBV11-2	TGTGCCAGCAGCTTAATGGACGGGAACACTGAAGCTTTCTTT	CASSLMDGNTEAFF
NA	TRBJ1-2	NA	TRBV7-2	TGTGCCAGCAGCCTCAGGACTGGGACTAGCGCCTATGGCTACACCTTC	CASSLRTGTSAYGYTF
NA	TRBJ1-1	TRBD1	TRBV4-1	TGCGCCAGCAGCCCCCGGGGAGGGGGCACCACTGAAGCTTTCTTT	CASSPRGGGTTEAFF
many	TRBJ2-3	TRBD1	TRBV7-8	TGTGCCAGCAGCTTAGAAGGGACAGACACAGATACGCAGTATTTT	CASSLEGTDTDTQYF
NA	TRBJ2-3	TRBD2	TRBV6-1	TGTGCCAGCAGTTCTTACCCGCGCGGGAGGAGCGCAGATACGCAGTATTTT	CASSSYPRGRSADTQYF
NA	TRBJ2-1	NA	TRBV6-6	TGTGCCAGTTGTTTGACAGGTCTCATAGGTGAGCAGTTCTTC	CASCLTGLIGEQFF
NA	TRBJ1-1	TRBD1	TRBV7-8	TGTGCCAGCAGCTTACAAGACAGGGCCCTAGGAGCTTTCTTT	CASSLQDRALGAFF
many	TRBJ1-1	NA	TRBV19	TGTGCCAGTAGTTCCCTAGAGGCTGGAGGCACTGAAGCTTTCTTT	CASSSLEAGGTEAFF
few	TRBJ1-2	NA	TRBV11-3	TGTGCCAGCAGTGTGACCGGGGACCCGTCTAACTATGGCTACACCTTC	CASSVTGDPSNYGYTF
many	TRBJ2-2	TRBD1	TRBV7-2	TGTGCCAGCAGCTTAGTAGGACAGGGCTTCGGGGAGCTGTTTTTT	CASSLVGQGFGELFF